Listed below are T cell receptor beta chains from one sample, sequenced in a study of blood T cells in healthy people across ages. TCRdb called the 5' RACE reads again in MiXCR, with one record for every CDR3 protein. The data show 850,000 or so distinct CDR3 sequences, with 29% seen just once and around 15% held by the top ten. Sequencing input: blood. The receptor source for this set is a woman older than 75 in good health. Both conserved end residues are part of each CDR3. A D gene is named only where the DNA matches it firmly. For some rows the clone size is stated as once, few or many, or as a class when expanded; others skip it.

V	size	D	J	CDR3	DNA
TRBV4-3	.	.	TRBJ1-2	CASSQDLSYSGDTF	TGCGCCAGCAGCCAAGACCTCTCATACTCGGGGGACACCTTC
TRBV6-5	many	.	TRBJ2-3	CASSYSYGIGTDTQYF	TGTGCCAGCAGTTACTCGTATGGGATCGGCACAGATACGCAGTATTTT
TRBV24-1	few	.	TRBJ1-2	CATRPGTGGYTF	TGTGCCACCAGGCCTGGGACTGGTGGCTACACCTTC
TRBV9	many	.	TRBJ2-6	CASNVMGANVLTF	TGTGCCAGCAACGTAATGGGGGCCAACGTCCTGACTTTC
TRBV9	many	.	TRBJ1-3	CASSVDPGNTIYF	TGTGCCAGCAGCGTAGATCCTGGAAACACCATATATTTT
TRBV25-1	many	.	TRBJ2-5	CASSPAGQGTQYF	TGTGCCAGCAGCCCGGCAGGGCAGGGGACCCAGTACTTC
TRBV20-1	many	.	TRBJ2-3	CSARAPQGSTDTQYF	TGCAGTGCTAGAGCCCCGCAGGGGAGCACAGATACGCAGTATTTT
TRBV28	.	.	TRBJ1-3	CASSLQAAGNTIYF	TGTGCCAGCAGTTTACAGGCCGCTGGAAACACCATATATTTT
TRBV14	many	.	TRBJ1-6	CASSPQGLSPLHF	TGTGCCAGCAGCCCACAGGGCCTTTCACCCCTCCACTTT
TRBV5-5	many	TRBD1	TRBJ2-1	CASSLEGQGAWDEQFF	TGTGCCAGCAGCTTGGAAGGACAGGGGGCATGGGATGAGCAGTTCTTC
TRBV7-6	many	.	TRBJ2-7	CASSFANGYEQYF	TGTGCCAGCAGCTTTGCAAATGGCTACGAGCAGTACTTC
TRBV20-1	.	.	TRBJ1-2	CSARFSPNYGYTF	TGCAGTGCTAGGTTTTCCCCTAACTATGGCTACACCTTC
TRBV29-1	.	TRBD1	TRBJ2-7	CSVETDRGAYEQYF	TGCAGCGTGGAGACGGACAGGGGAGCCTACGAGCAGTACTTC
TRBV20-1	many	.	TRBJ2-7	CSATSGRYEQYF	TGCAGTGCTACCAGTGGTCGATACGAGCAGTACTTC
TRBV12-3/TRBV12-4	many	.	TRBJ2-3	CASESRGTDTQYF	TGTGCCAGCGAAAGCAGGGGCACAGATACGCAGTATTTT
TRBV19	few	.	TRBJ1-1	CASSTLSNDEAFF	TGTGCCAGTAGCACACTCTCAAATGATGAAGCTTTCTTT
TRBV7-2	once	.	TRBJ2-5	CASRRWETQYF	TGTGCCAGCAGGCGGTGGGAGACCCAGTACTTC
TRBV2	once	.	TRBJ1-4	CASSAARDGEKLFF	TGTGCCAGCAGCGCGGCCCGGGACGGTGAAAAACTGTTTTTT
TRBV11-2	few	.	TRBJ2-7	CASSLGRSQGRYEQYF	TGTGCCAGCAGCTTAGGGAGGTCACAGGGTCGGTACGAGCAGTACTTC
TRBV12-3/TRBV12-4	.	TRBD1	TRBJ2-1	CAGRQTGTRAETQFF	TGTGCCGGCAGACAGACAGGGACGAGGGCAGAGACCCAGTTCTTC
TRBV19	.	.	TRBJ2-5	CATASSPTAGKETQYF	TGTGCCACTGCCAGCAGCCCTACAGCGGGTAAAGAGACCCAGTACTTC
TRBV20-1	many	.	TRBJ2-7	CSANLGTDYEQYF	TGCAGTGCTAATCTCGGCACCGACTACGAGCAGTACTTC
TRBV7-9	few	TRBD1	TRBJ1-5	CASSFTGGFEPQHF	TGTGCCAGCAGCTTTACAGGGGGGTTCGAGCCCCAGCATTTT
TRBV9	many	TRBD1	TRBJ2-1	CASSVNNRGVGEQFF	TGTGCCAGCAGCGTCAACAACAGGGGAGTTGGTGAGCAGTTCTTC
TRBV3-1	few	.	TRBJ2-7	CASSFVGSYNEQYF	TGTGCCAGCAGCTTCGTGGGCTCCTACAATGAGCAGTACTTC
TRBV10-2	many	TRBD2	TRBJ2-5	CASLGRERQETQYF	TGCGCCAGCCTAGGGAGGGAGCGCCAAGAGACCCAGTACTTC
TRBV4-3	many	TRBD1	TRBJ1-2	CASSRDRVGYGYTF	TGCGCCAGCAGCCGGGACAGGGTGGGCTATGGCTACACCTTC
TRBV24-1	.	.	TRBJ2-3	CATSGATVRREDTQYF	TGTGCCACCAGTGGTGCGACAGTAAGGAGGGAAGATACGCAGTATTTT
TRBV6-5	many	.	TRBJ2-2	CASSYRGRGAGELFF	TGTGCCAGCAGTTACCGGGGCAGGGGGGCCGGGGAGCTGTTTTTT
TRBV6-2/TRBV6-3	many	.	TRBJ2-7	CASTEGRTLSYEQYF	TGTGCCAGCACCGAGGGACGTACCCTCTCCTACGAGCAGTACTTC
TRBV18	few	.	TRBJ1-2	CASSPPARNGYTF	TGTGCCAGCTCACCACCGGCTAGGAATGGCTACACCTTC
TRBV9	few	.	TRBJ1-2	CASSRITGSDGYTF	TGTGCCAGCAGCCGGATAACAGGGAGCGATGGCTACACCTTC
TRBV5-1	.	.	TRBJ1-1	CASSLNRGLNTEAFF	TGCGCCAGCAGCTTGAATAGGGGGTTGAACACTGAAGCTTTCTTT
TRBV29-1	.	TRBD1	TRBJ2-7	CSVIDPDRDRGAYEQYF	TGCAGCGTTATCGACCCAGATCGGGACAGGGGGGCCTACGAGCAGTACTTC
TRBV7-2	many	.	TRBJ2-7	CASSPGEGVLNYEQYF	TGTGCCAGCAGTCCCGGGGAGGGGGTCCTCAATTACGAGCAGTACTTC
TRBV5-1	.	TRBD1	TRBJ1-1	CASSTGQGQANTEAFF	TGCGCCAGCAGCACTGGACAGGGACAGGCGAACACTGAAGCTTTCTTT
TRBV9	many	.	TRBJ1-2	CASSVVGQDYGYTF	TGTGCCAGCAGCGTAGTTGGGCAAGACTATGGCTACACCTTC
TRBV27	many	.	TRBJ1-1	CASYPTGSMNTEAFF	TGTGCCAGCTATCCTACAGGGTCGATGAACACTGAAGCTTTCTTT
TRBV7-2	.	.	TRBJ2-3	CASSLASSADTQYF	TGTGCCAGCAGCTTAGCTAGTTCAGCAGATACGCAGTATTTT
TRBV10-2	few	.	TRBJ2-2	CASTLGALSAGELFF	TGCGCCAGCACACTGGGAGCCTTGAGCGCCGGGGAGCTGTTTTTT
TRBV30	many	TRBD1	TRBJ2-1	CAWRGTGGNYNEQFF	TGTGCCTGGAGGGGGACAGGGGGGAATTACAATGAGCAGTTCTTC
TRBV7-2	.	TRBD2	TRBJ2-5	CASSLLAGETRYF	TGTGCCAGCAGCTTATTGGCGGGGGAGACCCGGTACTTC
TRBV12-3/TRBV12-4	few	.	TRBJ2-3	CASSSGMSTDAQYF	TGTGCCAGCAGTTCGGGGATGAGCACAGATGCGCAGTATTTT
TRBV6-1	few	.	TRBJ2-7	CASSQHSPGRGRGSYEQYF	TGTGCCAGCAGTCAGCATAGCCCAGGACGGGGGAGAGGCTCCTACGAGCAGTACTTC
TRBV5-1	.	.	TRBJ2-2	CASSLDATNTGELFF	TGCGCCAGCAGCTTGGATGCCACGAACACCGGGGAGCTGTTTTTT
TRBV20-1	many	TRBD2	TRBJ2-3	CSAGRDLTSTDTQYF	TGCAGTGCTGGGAGGGACCTCACTAGCACAGATACGCAGTATTTT
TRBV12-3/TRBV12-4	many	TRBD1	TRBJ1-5	CATRPGQENQPQHF	TGTGCCACCCGGCCCGGACAGGAAAATCAGCCCCAGCATTTT
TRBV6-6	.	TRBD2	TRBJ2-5	CASSYRASGGAQETQYF	TGTGCCAGCAGTTACCGGGCTAGCGGGGGGGCGCAAGAGACCCAGTACTTC
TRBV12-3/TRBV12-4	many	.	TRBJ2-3	CASSSTAWGRDTQYF	TGTGCCAGCAGTTCGACCGCCTGGGGGAGGGATACGCAGTATTTT
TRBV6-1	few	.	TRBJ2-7	CASSEQVYEQYF	TGTGCCAGCAGTGAGCAGGTCTACGAGCAGTACTTC
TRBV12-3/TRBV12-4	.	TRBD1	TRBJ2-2	CASSLRQGAQPGSTGELFF	TGTGCCAGCAGTTTGAGGCAGGGGGCCCAACCAGGGAGCACCGGGGAGCTGTTTTTT
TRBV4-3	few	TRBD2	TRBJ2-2	CASQSERGGWTGELFF	TGCGCCAGTCAGTCCGAGCGGGGGGGCTGGACCGGGGAGCTGTTTTTT
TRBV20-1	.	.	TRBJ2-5	CGASRETQYF	TGCGGTGCAAGCAGAGAGACCCAGTACTTC
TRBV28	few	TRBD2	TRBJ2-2	CASSDQTSGVGELFF	TGTGCCAGCAGTGACCAGACTAGCGGGGTGGGGGAGCTGTTTTTT
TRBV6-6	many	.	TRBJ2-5	CASSFSEVETQYF	TGTGCCAGCAGTTTTTCCGAGGTGGAGACCCAGTACTTC
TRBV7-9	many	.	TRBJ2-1	CASSRYRERYNEQFF	TGTGCCAGCAGCCGGTACAGGGAGCGATACAATGAGCAGTTCTTC
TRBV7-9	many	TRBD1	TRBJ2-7	CASSSGQGLYEQYF	TGTGCCAGCAGCTCCGGACAGGGATTGTACGAGCAGTACTTC
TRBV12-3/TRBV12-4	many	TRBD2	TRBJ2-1	CASTPLAGNSYNEQFF	TGTGCCAGCACCCCGCTAGCGGGTAACTCCTACAATGAGCAGTTCTTC
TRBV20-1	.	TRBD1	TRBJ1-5	CSASSGTGDQPQHF	TGCAGTGCTAGCAGCGGGACAGGGGATCAGCCCCAGCATTTT